Here is one TCR beta chain with its context. When the RNA was reverse transcribed, random hexamers were used with an input of roughly 0.45 to 1 ug. By means of immunoSEQ multiplex PCR, TCR beta CDR3 spanning 54 Vbeta and 13 Jbeta underwent amplification. Each CDR3 protein is one row after TCRdb ran MiXCR on the immunoSEQ multiplex PCR reads. The sample gives around 220,000 distinct CDR3 sequences, approximately 90% of which show up once; about 0.12% is in the top ten. Blood CD8+ and CD4+ T cells underwent high-throughput TCR beta sequencing. TEMRA cells were FACS-enriched, while CD8+ and CD4+ T cells were negatively isolated. The source of the sample is a study of CD8 T cells in Susac syndrome. The V end lost 2 bases, the J end lost 4 bases, and 6 bases lay between the germline ends. The CDR3 runs to 13 residues.

This receptor was obtained from a human donor with multiple sclerosis. Sequencing was performed on CD8+ T cells from PBMCs. The rearrangement uses TRBV12-3 or TRBV12-4 and TRBJ1-5; D is unresolved. The CDR3 nucleotides read TGTGCCAGCAGTTTAAGCAGGAATCAGCCCCAGCATTTT. Encoded protein: CASSLSRNQPQHF.